This is a list of T cell receptor beta chains from one sample in a study of OX40 agonist ivuxolimab in advanced cancers. Using immunoSEQ multiplex PCR, the repertoire was profiled, and TCRdb retains in-frame clones only, with some absent. Seen here are approximately 110,000 clones, 85% to 95% observed once, and the top ten hold 0.8% to 1%. Sequenced here: CD4+ or CD8+ T cells sorted from blood, sampled in a trial of the OX40 agonist ivuxolimab. The receptors come from an adult with an advanced solid tumor such as melanoma, head and neck, liver or kidney cancer. The CDR3 runs from the conserved cysteine through the conserved F or W. D genes are given only for firm matches. Not every row has a clone size; where given, it reads once, few, many or a size class.

abundance	len	d_gene	v_gene	j_gene	CDR3nt	CDR3aa
.	13	TRBD2	TRBV29-1	TRBJ2-7	TGCAGCGGCGGGGGTGGGGGATATTACGAGCAGTACTTC	CSGGGGGYYEQYF
.	13	.	TRBV10-3	TRBJ2-7	TGTGCCATCCAGGGGCTTTATACCTACGAGCAGTACTTC	CAIQGLYTYEQYF
once	16	TRBD2	TRBV5-1	TRBJ2-7	TGCGCCAGCAGCAACGGACTAGCGGGGGACTCCTACGAGCAGTACTTC	CASSNGLAGDSYEQYF
.	14	.	TRBV11-3	TRBJ2-7	TGTGCCAGCAGCTTGGGACCGGGGCTTGAGGAGCAGTACTTC	CASSLGPGLEEQYF
.	17	TRBD1	TRBV30	TRBJ2-6	TGTGCCTGGAGTGTAGGGCAGGGGGCGTCTGGGGCCAACGTCCTGACTTTC	CAWSVGQGASGANVLTF
.	15	.	TRBV10-3	TRBJ1-3	TGTGCCATCAGTACCATGCGAGAAGTTGGAAACACCATATATTTT	CAISTMREVGNTIYF
.	12	.	TRBV27	TRBJ2-2	TGTGCCAGCTATGGGGACACCGGGGAGCTGTTTTTT	CASYGDTGELFF
.	15	TRBD2	TRBV11-3	TRBJ2-1	TGTGCCAGCAGCCTCACTAGCGGGAGATTTGATGAGCAGTTCTTC	CASSLTSGRFDEQFF
.	12	.	TRBV6-5	TRBJ2-1	TGTGCCAGCCGTCGGCTAGCCAATGAGCAGTTCTTC	CASRRLANEQFF
.	15	.	TRBV5-8	TRBJ2-7	TGTGCCAGTTTCCTAAGACGGCCGAGCTCCTACGAGCAGTACTTC	CASFLRRPSSYEQYF
.	14	.	TRBV2	TRBJ1-5	TGTGCCAGCGAGCCCCCCAGGGCAGATCAGCCCCAGCATTTT	CASEPPRADQPQHF
.	13	.	TRBV28	TRBJ2-1	TGTGCCAGCAGGAGCGGGGGACAGCATGAGCAGTTCTTC	CASRSGGQHEQFF
.	15	.	TRBV7-9	TRBJ2-3	TGTGCCAGCCTATTAAGGAGGGCCGGCACAGATACGCAGTATTTT	CASLLRRAGTDTQYF
.	15	TRBD1	TRBV7-2	TRBJ2-5	TGTGCCAGCAGCCCACCCCGGACAGGGATGGAGACCCAGTACTTC	CASSPPRTGMETQYF
.	15	.	TRBV5-1	TRBJ2-7	TGCGCCAGCAGCCTTCTTATGGGGAGCTCCTACGAGCAGTACTTC	CASSLLMGSSYEQYF
.	19	TRBD2	TRBV18	TRBJ2-7	TGTGCCAGCTCTCAGGGACTAGCGGGAGGGGTCCCCCCTCCCTACGAGCAGTACTTC	CASSQGLAGGVPPPYEQYF
.	12	.	TRBV6-6	TRBJ1-4	TGTGCCAGCAGTTCCCAGGGGGAAAAACTGTTTTTT	CASSSQGEKLFF
.	17	TRBD1	TRBV5-6	TRBJ1-4	TGTGCCAGCAGCTTGGATGGGACAGGGACAACTAATGAAAAACTGTTTTTT	CASSLDGTGTTNEKLFF